This T cell receptor (beta chain) is drawn from a study of technical replicates of blood from several donors (dated 2017 in TCRdb). The library was generated by the immunoSEQ multiplex PCR assay. TCRdb took over this immuneACCESS table, retaining in-frame rearrangements with V and J assigned. Such tables are incomplete; in checked studies, under half of the missing clones stem from an unresolved V gene, and the remainder is unexplained. This sample lists roughly 70,000 clones; more than 85% were detected once. Approximately 4.6% of the sample is held by the ten biggest clonotypes. Notes on this clone: The target of this receptor is not known. Per-base qualities were not stored, and no clone one base away is much larger.

V and J are trimmed by 3 bases and 2 bases, and the gene matches miss 3 bases of the junction. CDR3 length: 15 amino acids, cysteine to phenylalanine. The read is trimmed to its CDR3 DNA, 45 bases read in frame from base 1. Based on the germline V gene, the CDR1 and CDR2 sequences are SGHDT and YYEEEE. The source is a human donor in good health. Some clones in this sample may be carry-over from other donors' samples. Recombination connected TRBV5-6 to TRBJ2-5, and TRBD2 aligns with 11 junction nucleotides. What was sequenced was PBMCs. The base sequence is TGTGCCAGCAGCTCGGGACTAGCGGAGCAAGAGACCCAGTACTTC. It is translated as CASSSGLAEQETQYF.